The 3 T cell receptor beta chains below all came from one sample that was sequenced in a study of blood T cells in healthy people across ages. A second PCR of about 6 to 11 cycles used a sample-barcoded 5' primer and a J-beta primer mix. Using its own MiXCR run on the 5' RACE reads, TCRdb lists one record per CDR3 protein. The profile shows approximately 960,000 distinct CDR3 sequences, about 29% of them singletons. The same data also went into a second study, on T cells of mothers and their children.

The specimen was blood. The receptors stem from a woman aged 35 to 49 in good health.

Many counts were recorded for this clonotype. The chain combines TRBV24-1 with TRBJ2-7; tentatively, D is TRBD1 (5 bases). The CDR3 consists of 13 residues. Germline V gene sequence: CDR1 KGHDR, CDR2 SFDVKD. The ends were cut back, 3 bases at V and 1 base at J, with 6 bases in the middle. The CDR3 DNA sequence: TGTGCCACCAGTGATACAGGATCCTACGAGCAGTACTTC. Protein: CATSDTGSYEQYF.

This clonotype was detected many times. This sequence joins TRBV30 and TRBJ2-3, with D maybe TRBD2 (5 bases). CDR3 length: 20 amino acids. Trimming took off 2 bases at V and 0 bases at J, with 27 bases between the two ends. Germline CDR1 is GTSNPN and CDR2 is SVGIG (reference sequence). CDR3 DNA: TGTGCCTGGAGTCCCTTCGGGGTTTTGCACGCTAAGCATAGCACAGATACGCAGTATTTT. Translating it yields CAWSPFGVLHAKHSTDTQYF.

The chain joins TRBV12-3 or TRBV12-4 to TRBJ1-6, with D maybe TRBD1 (6 bases). Between the trimmed V and J ends, which lost 6 bases and 5 bases, there was a span of 17 bases. The CDR3 length is 16 residues. The CDR3 loop reads CASRHSGTNNNSPLHF. The CDR3 coding sequence is TGTGCCAGCAGGCACTCCGGGACAAACAATAATTCACCCCTCCACTTT.